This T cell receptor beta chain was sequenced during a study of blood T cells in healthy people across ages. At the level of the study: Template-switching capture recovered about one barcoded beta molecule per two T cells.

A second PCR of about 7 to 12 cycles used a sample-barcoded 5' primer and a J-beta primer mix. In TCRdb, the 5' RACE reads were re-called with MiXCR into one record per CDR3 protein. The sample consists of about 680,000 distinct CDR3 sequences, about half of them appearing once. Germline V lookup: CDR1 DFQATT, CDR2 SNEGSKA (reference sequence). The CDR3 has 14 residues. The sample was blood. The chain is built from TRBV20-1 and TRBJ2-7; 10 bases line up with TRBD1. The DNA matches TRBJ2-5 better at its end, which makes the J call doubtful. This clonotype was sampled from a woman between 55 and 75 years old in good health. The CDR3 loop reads CSASAGTGVKTQYF. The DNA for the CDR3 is TGCAGTGCCAGCGCCGGGACAGGGGTGAAGACCCAGTACTTC.